What follows are 19 T cell receptor beta chains derived from one specimen sequenced in a study of shared clonotypes between healthy human individuals. The data were produced by immunoSEQ multiplex PCR, yet TCRdb's version contains in-frame clones alone and is incomplete. The repertoire holds approximately 1,500,000 clones, with roughly 95% as singletons. The sample comprised naive CD4+ T cells sorted from blood. As to subset: CD45RA+ positively selected. These receptors were collected from a young man in good health.

This rearrangement joins TRBV6-1 to TRBJ1-5; D might be TRBD1 (5 bases). The CDR3 consists of 15 residues. Germline V gives CDR1 MNHNS, CDR2 SASEGT. With 4 bases removed from V and 6 bases from J, the gap between germline ends came to 16 bases. This CDR3 reads CASSAGPPKVQPQHF. Written as DNA, the CDR3 is TGTGCCAGCAGTGCGGGACCACCAAAGGTTCAGCCCCAGCATTTT.

The chain carries TRBV29-1 and TRBJ2-3; 12 nucleotides agree with TRBD2. Trimming cost V 7 bases and J 4 bases; bases outside gene matches: 6. Germline assignment: CDR1 SQVTM and CDR2 ANQGSEA. CDR3 size: 14 residues. CDR3 protein: CSGLAGDSADTQYF. The CDR3 DNA sequence: TGCAGCGGACTAGCGGGAGATTCGGCAGATACGCAGTATTTT.

Worth noting for this clone: This CDR3 is also generated by other DNA sequences in the sample. This chain uses TRBV5-1 with TRBJ2-5; 7 bases are a match to TRBD2. The CDR3 is 13 residues long. V trimming: 0 bases; J trimming: 5 bases; junction bases outside the gene matches: 1. Germline loops: CDR1 SGHRS, CDR2 YFSETQ. The CDR3 region is CASSLGRGETQYF. The CDR3 coding sequence is TGCGCCAGCAGCTTGGGGCGGGGGGAGACCCAGTACTTC.

The V gene is TRBV2, the J gene TRBJ2-7, with D perhaps TRBD2 (6 bases). This CDR3 region has 14 residues. Germline V gene sequence: CDR1 SNHLY, CDR2 FYNNEI. V was clipped by 4 bases and J by 6 bases, with 16 bases between them. CDR3 DNA: TGTGCCAGCAGTGTGGAGGGAGTGGAAACCGAGCAGTACTTC. Amino acid sequence: CASSVEGVETEQYF.

The chain uses TRBV7-8 and TRBJ2-7; TRBD2 matches at 8 bases. With 2 bases clipped from V and 0 bases from J, the junction kept 6 bases outside the gene matches. This CDR3 contains 16 residues. CDR1 is SGHVS and CDR2 is FQNEAQ in the germline V gene. The DNA for the CDR3 is TGTGCCAGCAGCTTACTCGGCGGGAGGCGCTCCTACGAGCAGTACTTC. The encoded protein is CASSLLGGRRSYEQYF.

This chain connects TRBV4-1 to TRBJ2-1; D perhaps matches TRBD2 (6 bases). Germline V CDR1 and CDR2: MGHRA, YSYEKL. CDR3 size: 16 residues. V was pared by 4 bases and J by 4 bases, with 17 bases between. The CDR3 reads CASSRRGVADYNEQFF. The DNA of the CDR3 is TGCGCCAGCAGCCGTAGAGGGGTAGCGGATTACAATGAGCAGTTCTTC.

This sequence joins TRBV4-2 and TRBJ2-7; 10 bases line up with TRBD2. CDR1 is LGHNA and CDR2 is YNFKEQ in the germline V gene. Trimming at V came to 4 bases and at J to 7 bases, leaving 19 bases not matched to a gene. The CDR3 loop spans 18 amino acids. For the CDR3, the DNA is TGTGCCAGCAGCCCCCGAGCTCCAGCCAGCGGGAGGGCCGATGAGCAGTACTTC. It yields the protein CASSPRAPASGRADEQYF.

The chain couples TRBV7-9 to TRBJ1-1, with D unresolved. The ends were cut back, 2 bases at V and 1 base at J, with 2 bases in the middle. Germline-derived CDR1 and CDR2 are SEHNR and FQNEAQ (reference sequence). This CDR3 spans 12 amino acids. The DNA for the CDR3 is TGTGCCAGCAGCTTAAAGAACACTGAAGCTTTCTTT. Protein: CASSLKNTEAFF.

V and J are TRBV9 and TRBJ2-3; 12 bases map to TRBD2. The CDR3 totals 15 residues. V dropped 4 bases and J dropped 4; count of bases not matched to a gene: 4. CDR1 and CDR2 (germline): SGDLS, YYNGEE. The CDR3 protein is CASSPRLAGADTQYF. The CDR3 region has the DNA TGTGCCAGCAGCCCTCGACTAGCGGGAGCAGATACGCAGTATTTT.

This clone was picked up one time. The gene calls are TRBV5-1 and TRBJ2-1; tentatively, D is TRBD1 or TRBD2 (5 bases each). The V end was cut by 4 bases, the J end by 0 bases, with 11 bases between. Germline V gene sequence: CDR1 SGHRS, CDR2 YFSETQ. The CDR3 spans 15 residues. CDR3 in DNA: TGCGCCAGCAGCGCAGGGAGCCGCTCCTACAATGAGCAGTTCTTC. It specifies CASSAGSRSYNEQFF.

The V and J genes are TRBV6-1 and TRBJ1-2; D is unresolved. The V gene lost 3 bases and the J gene lost 4 bases, with 15 bases spanning the gap. The CDR3 runs to 15 residues. Per the germline V gene, CDR1 is MNHNS and CDR2 is SASEGT. CDR3 sequence reads: CASSDPVGRFYGYTF. CDR3 sequence (DNA): TGTGCCAGCAGTGACCCTGTAGGCAGGTTCTATGGCTACACCTTC.

The chain joins TRBV9 to TRBJ1-2; D is uncertain. The V end was cut by 2 bases, the J end by 0 bases, with 5 bases between. CDR1 and CDR2 (germline): SGDLS, YYNGEE. The CDR3 sequence is 13 residues long. CDR3 coding DNA: TGTGCCAGCAGCGTCGATACTAACTATGGCTACACCTTC. Translation: CASSVDTNYGYTF. Variable domain in full (rest from reference TRBV9 and TRBJ1-2): DSGVTQTPKHLITATGQRVTLRCSPRSGDLSVYWYQQSLDQGLQFLIQYYNGEERAKGNILERFSAQQFPDLHSELNLSSLELGDSALYFCASSVDTNYGYTFGSGTRLTVV.

The rearrangement links TRBV4-2 to TRBJ2-7; D remains ambiguous. V dropped 0 bases and J dropped 6 bases, with 18 bases sitting between them. Germline CDR1 and CDR2: LGHNA and YNFKEQ. The CDR3 loop spans 16 amino acids. Written as DNA, the CDR3 is TGTGCCAGCAGCCAAGATCTTATTAGGGTGGGCGGCGAGCAGTACTTC. As protein: CASSQDLIRVGGEQYF.

The rearrangement uses TRBV7-9 and TRBJ2-7, with TRBD1 as a possible D gene (5 bases). Germline V gene lookup returns CDR1 SEHNR and CDR2 FQNEAQ (reference sequence). This CDR3 spans 14 amino acids. The V and J ends lost 3 bases and 6 bases respectively, with 15 bases between them. CDR3 sequence reads: CASSFEGDTGEQYF. Written as DNA, the CDR3 is TGTGCCAGCAGCTTCGAAGGGGATACGGGCGAGCAGTACTTC.

V is TRBV30 and J is TRBJ2-5; TRBD2 agrees at 8 bases. Trimming cost V 6 bases and J 4 bases; bases outside gene matches: 7. Germline CDR1 is GTSNPN and CDR2 is SVGIG (reference sequence). The CDR3 spans 13 residues. The CDR3 coding sequence is TGTGCCTGTAGCGGGACCCACGGAGAGACCCAGTACTTC. Translating it yields CACSGTHGETQYF.

The rearrangement uses TRBV5-1 and TRBJ2-2; D ambiguous. This CDR3 contains 13 residues. Germline CDR1 reads SGHRS; CDR2 reads YFSETQ. With 7 bases removed from V and 5 bases from J, the gap between germline ends came to 12 bases. This CDR3 is CASAPRVTGELFF. The DNA of the CDR3 is TGCGCCAGCGCCCCAAGAGTAACCGGGGAGCTGTTTTTT.

The chain links TRBV29-1 to TRBJ2-2, with a tentative D call TRBD1 (6 bases). There are 14 residues in the CDR3. V was trimmed by 4 bases and J by 4 bases, leaving 13 bases between them. Looked up from germline, CDR1 is SQVTM and CDR2 is ANQGSEA. The CDR3 nucleotides read TGCAGCGTTGCAGGGGTTGTAGGCACCGGGGAGCTGTTTTTT. It is translated as CSVAGVVGTGELFF.

The chain has TRBV18 and TRBJ1-4; weak D call: TRBD1 (6 bases). The ends were cut back, 3 bases at V and 8 bases at J, with 13 bases in the middle. Germline CDR1 KGHSH, CDR2 LQKENI. There are 14 residues in the CDR3. The CDR3 DNA reads TGTGCCAGCTCACCCCCCCCTAGGGGGGAAAAACTGTTTTTT. This encodes CASSPPPRGEKLFF.

The rearrangement joins TRBV2 to TRBJ2-1; maybe TRBD2 (5 bases). Germline V lookup: CDR1 SNHLY, CDR2 FYNNEI. V was clipped by 3 bases and J by 4 bases, with 10 bases between them. The CDR3 covers 14 residues. CDR3 protein: CASSDLAPYNEQFF. The DNA of the CDR3 is TGTGCCAGCAGTGACTTAGCGCCTTACAATGAGCAGTTCTTC.